This T cell receptor beta chain was captured in a study of T cell clonotyping in hematopoietic cell transplantation. Findings and limits, study-wide: Higher Inverse Simpson Index values in graft donor and pretransplant recipient predicted broader posttransplant TCR diversity. After transplant, recipient diversity fell while pathologically expanded clonotypes grew through day 180.

Produced via immunoSEQ multiplex PCR; TCRdb's table is partial and in-frame only. The sample holds 15,000 to 20,000 clones, about 90% seen once. In regard to this clone: Its specificity is unknown.

The CDR3 runs to 14 residues. From germline, CDR1 is MGHRA and CDR2 YSYEKL. Germline trimming cut 3 bases from V and 7 bases from J; bases unmatched to any gene: 6. The chain recombines TRBV4-1 with TRBJ1-1; the match to TRBD1 covers 9 bases. This receptor was taken from a man aged 35 to 55 in good health. Some clones in this sample may be carry-over from other donors' samples. Sequenced input: peripheral blood mononuclear cells. Written as DNA, the CDR3 is TGCGCCAGCAGCCAGGGGACAGGGCTGGGTGAAGCTTTCTTT. It translates to CASSQGTGLGEAFF.